Listed below are T cell receptor beta chains from one sample, sequenced in a study of T cells after yellow fever vaccination. TCRdb re-called the 5' RACE reads with MiXCR, one entry per CDR3 protein. The table lists 150,000 to 200,000 distinct CDR3 sequences, 9.5% to 11% of them singletons. Sequences were derived from CD8+ T cells sorted from PBMCs, sampled 15 days after the yellow fever booster vaccination. These receptors originate from a man aged 18 to 30 who received the YFV17D yellow fever vaccine. Both conserved end residues are part of each CDR3. Each record gives: D gene, clone size, V gene, J gene, CDR3 protein, CDR3 DNA. The D gene is left open where the match is weak. Part of the rows lack a size; the others show once, few, many or a class for expanded clones.

>.|.|TRBV4-1|TRBJ1-1
CASSQDPPVGLNTEAFF
TGCGCCAGCAGCCAAGATCCGCCAGTGGGCTTGAACACTGAAGCTTTCTTT
>TRBD1|.|TRBV5-6|TRBJ2-3
CASIDIGQGTDTQYF
TGTGCCAGCATCGACATAGGACAGGGCACAGATACGCAGTATTTT
>TRBD2|many|TRBV27|TRBJ2-1
CASSFAGGSYNEQFF
TGTGCCAGCAGTTTCGCGGGGGGCTCCTACAATGAGCAGTTCTTC
>TRBD1|.|TRBV6-5|TRBJ1-2
CASSLSGTGNGYTF
TGTGCCAGCAGCTTGTCCGGGACAGGGAATGGCTACACCTTC
>.|few|TRBV4-1|TRBJ2-1
CASSQVGPIGGEQFF
TGCGCCAGCAGCCAAGTTGGTCCGATAGGGGGGGAGCAGTTCTTC
>TRBD2|many|TRBV11-2|TRBJ2-7
CASSLGWSGDHEQYF
TGTGCCAGCAGCTTAGGTTGGAGCGGGGACCACGAGCAGTACTTC
>.|.|TRBV18|TRBJ2-7
CASSTGQNSYEQYF
TGTGCCAGCTCCACGGGCCAAAACTCCTACGAGCAGTACTTC
>TRBD1|few|TRBV12-5|TRBJ1-6
CASGLVRSSGQPELNINSPLHF
TGTGCTAGTGGTTTGGTACGATCGTCGGGACAGCCCGAATTAAATATTAATTCACCCCTCCACTTT
>TRBD1|few|TRBV6-2/TRBV6-3|TRBJ1-5
CASSSRGQGNQPQHF
TGTGCCAGCAGTTCGAGGGGGCAGGGTAATCAGCCCCAGCATTTT
>.|few|TRBV6-2/TRBV6-3|TRBJ2-5
CASSYSINSLQETQYF
TGTGCCAGCAGTTACTCGATAAACAGCCTACAAGAGACCCAGTACTTC
>.|.|TRBV6-2/TRBV6-3|TRBJ2-5
CASSDAGGGQETQYF
TGTGCCAGCAGCGACGCGGGCGGAGGACAAGAGACCCAGTACTTC
>.|.|TRBV20-1|TRBJ2-3
CSARDLSGLTSTDTQYF
TGCAGTGCTAGAGATCTCAGCGGACTAACTAGCACAGATACGCAGTATTTT
>.|many|TRBV5-5|TRBJ1-2
CASSLVDGNYGYTF
TGTGCCAGCAGCTTGGTGGACGGCAACTATGGCTACACCTTC
>TRBD2|few|TRBV6-2/TRBV6-3|TRBJ2-3
CASFPGTSGGADTQYF
TGTGCCAGCTTCCCGGGAACTAGCGGGGGCGCCGATACGCAGTATTTT
>.|many|TRBV12-3/TRBV12-4|TRBJ2-2
CASSETGNTGELFF
TGTGCCAGCAGCGAGACAGGGAACACCGGGGAGCTGTTTTTT
>TRBD2|few|TRBV27|TRBJ2-3
CATQSGGADTQYF
TGTGCCACCCAAAGCGGGGGTGCAGATACGCAGTATTTT
>.|.|TRBV10-3|TRBJ1-2
CAISDTWELNYGYTF
TGTGCCATCAGTGATACATGGGAACTTAACTATGGCTACACCTTC
>TRBD2|few|TRBV4-1|TRBJ2-5
CASSLQGSGGFETQYF
TGCGCCAGCAGCCTCCAGGGTAGCGGGGGTTTCGAGACCCAGTACTTC
>.|.|TRBV7-9|TRBJ2-3
CASSPIYSQYF
TGTGCCAGCAGCCCCATCTATTCGCAGTATTTT
>TRBD1|few|TRBV12-3/TRBV12-4|TRBJ1-5
CASRGDRDQPQHF
TGTGCCAGCAGGGGGGACAGGGATCAGCCCCAGCATTTT
>TRBD1|.|TRBV14|TRBJ2-7
CASSPRGQGAYEQYF
TGTGCCAGCAGCCCTCGAGGACAGGGGGCATACGAGCAGTACTTC
>TRBD2|many|TRBV27|TRBJ2-3
CASTELAGGDTQYF
TGTGCCAGCACTGAACTAGCGGGGGGGGATACGCAGTATTTT
>.|few|TRBV5-1|TRBJ1-4
CASSLEGHNEKLFF
TGCGCCAGCAGCTTGGAAGGGCATAATGAAAAACTGTTTTTT
>.|.|TRBV6-2/TRBV6-3|TRBJ2-1
CASSTRPGRYNEQFF
TGTGCCAGCAGTACCCGGCCAGGACGATACAATGAGCAGTTCTTC
>TRBD2|.|TRBV7-2|TRBJ2-4
CASSGLTSGAGYIQYF
TGTGCCAGCAGCGGACTCACTAGCGGGGCTGGATACATTCAGTACTTC
>.|few|TRBV11-2|TRBJ2-3
CASSLLASGTDTQYF
TGTGCCAGCAGCCTCTTGGCTAGCGGCACAGATACGCAGTATTTT
>TRBD2|few|TRBV28|TRBJ2-1
CASSLASGPKGGQFF
TGTGCCAGCAGTTTAGCTAGCGGGCCAAAGGGGGGGCAGTTCTTC
>.|.|TRBV4-1|TRBJ1-1
CASSQGPGNTEAFF
TGCGCCAGCAGCCAAGGTCCGGGTAACACTGAAGCTTTCTTT
>.|few|TRBV27|TRBJ2-5
CASISMTGGQETQYF
TGTGCCAGCATCTCTATGACAGGCGGCCAAGAGACCCAGTACTTC
>TRBD1|few|TRBV7-9|TRBJ2-5
CASCTGGIETQYF
TGTGCCAGCTGTACAGGGGGCATCGAGACCCAGTACTTC
>.|few|TRBV29-1|TRBJ1-1
CSVVGGRTEAFF
TGCAGCGTTGTGGGGGGGCGAACTGAAGCTTTCTTT
>TRBD1|many|TRBV15|TRBJ2-7
CATSGTVTYEQYF
TGTGCCACCTCCGGGACAGTAACCTACGAGCAGTACTTC
>TRBD1|many|TRBV4-1|TRBJ2-7
CASSQRTGGAYLYEQYF
TGCGCCAGCAGCCAAAGGACAGGGGGCGCTTATCTCTACGAGCAGTACTTC
>TRBD2|few|TRBV20-1|TRBJ2-1
CSARFRGAYNEQFF
TGCAGTGCTAGATTCCGGGGGGCCTACAATGAGCAGTTCTTC
>.|.|TRBV4-3|TRBJ1-1
CASSPWGGTEAFF
TGCGCCAGCAGCCCCTGGGGGGGCACTGAAGCTTTCTTT
>.|many|TRBV5-1|TRBJ1-1
CASSPWGGVNTEAFF
TGCGCCAGCAGTCCTTGGGGGGGAGTGAACACTGAAGCTTTCTTT
>.|many|TRBV4-3|TRBJ2-5
CASSQDNEAEKETQYF
TGCGCCAGCAGCCAAGATAATGAAGCGGAGAAAGAGACCCAGTACTTC
>TRBD2|.|TRBV7-9|TRBJ2-5
CASSPGTGGEETQYF
TGTGCCAGCAGCCCAGGGACCGGGGGGGAGGAGACCCAGTACTTC
>.|few|TRBV7-3|TRBJ2-5
CASSLNPAAQETQYF
TGTGCCAGCAGCTTAAACCCAGCCGCTCAAGAGACCCAGTACTTC
>.|few|TRBV27|TRBJ2-3
CASSVFSTDTQYF
TGTGCCAGCAGTGTGTTTAGCACAGATACGCAGTATTTT
>.|.|TRBV7-8|TRBJ1-4
CASSPNQGPSEKLFF
TGTGCCAGCAGCCCTAATCAGGGACCCTCTGAAAAACTGTTTTTT
>TRBD2|few|TRBV27|TRBJ2-3
CASSLSSGGADTQYF
TGTGCCAGCAGTTTATCTAGCGGGGGGGCAGATACGCAGTATTTT
>.|.|TRBV4-1|TRBJ2-3
CASSQDKRSADTQYF
TGCGCCAGCAGCCAAGATAAGAGGTCGGCAGATACGCAGTATTTT
>TRBD1|.|TRBV9|TRBJ1-1
CASSADRVGSTEAFF
TGTGCCAGCAGCGCCGACAGGGTGGGCAGCACTGAAGCTTTCTTT
>TRBD2|many|TRBV5-1|TRBJ2-1
CASSLVTSGSNEQFF
TGCGCCAGCAGCTTGGTGACTAGCGGGTCTAATGAGCAGTTCTTC
>.|.|TRBV11-2|TRBJ1-2
CASSIWDGYTF
TGTGCCAGCAGTATCTGGGATGGCTACACCTTC
>.|.|TRBV7-9|TRBJ2-7
CASSDRTAYEQYF
TGTGCCAGCAGCGATAGGACAGCTTACGAGCAGTACTTC
>.|.|TRBV7-9|TRBJ2-6
CASSASRGGPSGANVLTF
TGTGCCAGCAGCGCCAGCCGAGGGGGACCGTCGGGGGCCAACGTCCTGACTTTC
>.|.|TRBV7-9|TRBJ1-1
CASSPPPGLPDTEAFF
TGTGCCAGCAGCCCTCCTCCGGGACTTCCGGACACTGAAGCTTTCTTT
>TRBD2|.|TRBV9|TRBJ2-1
CASSVVASGYNEQFF
TGTGCCAGCAGCGTAGTCGCTAGCGGGTACAATGAGCAGTTCTTC
>TRBD1|few|TRBV27|TRBJ2-3
CASSLSGQGGSGTQYF
TGTGCCAGCAGTTTATCGGGACAGGGGGGTAGCGGAACGCAGTATTTT
>.|.|TRBV27|TRBJ2-7
CASSLSGRDCEQYF
TGTGCCAGCAGTTTATCCGGCAGGGACTGCGAGCAGTACTTC
>.|few|TRBV2|TRBJ1-1
CASFLGPSNTEAFF
TGTGCCAGCTTCTTAGGTCCTTCGAACACTGAAGCTTTCTTT
>.|few|TRBV20-1|TRBJ1-3
CSASLGGYSGNTIYF
TGCAGTGCTAGCCTGGGCGGATACTCTGGAAACACCATATATTTT
>TRBD1|few|TRBV9|TRBJ2-2
CASSAAGTGWTGELFF
TGTGCCAGCAGCGCGGCGGGGACAGGGTGGACCGGGGAGCTGTTTTTT
>.|few|TRBV7-3|TRBJ2-2
CASSADFTGELFF
TGTGCCAGCAGCGCCGACTTCACCGGGGAGCTGTTTTTT
>TRBD2|few|TRBV4-3|TRBJ2-1
CASSQASLAEYPYYEQFF
TGCGCCAGCAGCCAAGCCTCCCTAGCGGAATACCCTTACTATGAGCAGTTCTTC
>.|few|TRBV20-1|TRBJ1-1
CSARDLNTEAFF
TGCAGTGCTAGAGATCTGAACACTGAAGCTTTCTTT
>.|few|TRBV9|TRBJ2-3
CASNPGRPTDTQYF
TGTGCCAGCAACCCCGGACGGCCCACAGATACGCAGTATTTT